The entry below describes one TCR beta chain. The target of this receptor is not known. No much larger clonotype is one base removed from it; base qualities were not supplied. This sample is drawn from a study of OX40 agonist ivuxolimab in advanced cancers. Turning to the overall study: Ivuxolimab was an agonistic, fully human IgG2 monoclonal antibody directed against OX40 (CD134), a costimulatory receptor. The paper covers the monotherapy dose-escalation part of the phase I ivuxolimab trial, which included N ≈ 57 patients. Of the roughly 50 dose-escalation patients, hepatocellular carcinoma was present in about 19, melanoma in roughly 15, renal cell carcinoma in 9 and head and neck cancer in 9. Intravenous ivuxolimab was administered to patients every 2 weeks at six dose levels: 0.01, 0.1, 0.3, 1.5, 3 and 10 mg/kg. In the dose-escalation cohort, 75% to 85% of patients were male, and the mean age was around 60 years with a range of roughly 23 to 79. Partial responses occurred in three dose-escalation patients: two with cutaneous melanoma and one with hepatocellular carcinoma. Prior anti-PD-1, anti-PD-L1 or anti-CTLA-4 therapy was permitted, and checkpoint inhibitors had been received by more than 35% of dose-escalation patients. Peripheral TCRbeta sequencing was intended to test whether TCR sequence diversity was altered and clonal T-cell expansion was caused by ivuxolimab. General findings and caveats noted by the study authors: After ivuxolimab, CD8+ T cells had more expanded clones than CD4+ T cells on average. At doses of 0.1 to 3.0 mg/kg, clonal expansion of both CD4+ and CD8+ T cells in blood was seen between baseline and week 6. Low levels of normalized T-cell clonal expansion were also seen in some patients who did not respond. In partial responders in the 0.1-3.0 mg/kg groups, normalized peripheral clonal expansion was found to be among the lowest, especially among CD8+ T cells. Which antigens the clonally expanded peripheral T cells were specific for was not determined.

Genomic DNA was extracted from sorted cells for sequencing of the TCRbeta CDR3 region. The immunoSEQ Assay was used to sequence the TCRbeta CDR3 regions. In TCRdb, the immuneACCESS table is reduced to in-frame sequences with V and J assigned. These tables do not hold every clone; where another copy was compared, an unresolved V gene accounts for under half, and the others remain unexplained. The sample table holds about 79,000 clones, of which around 92% were seen once. The top ten hold roughly 0.56% of the sample. The trial excluded patients who had a history of autoimmune disease or who were on systemic immunosuppression. Peripheral blood for TCR sequencing was drawn from every dose cohort at baseline, at cycle 4 day 1 and at cycle 7 day 1. The samples were drawn from a first-in-human, open-label, multicenter phase I dose-escalation trial of ivuxolimab. The trial enrolled adults with locally advanced or metastatic head and neck squamous cell, hepatocellular, melanoma or renal cell carcinoma. Before TCR sequencing, CD4+ and CD8+ T cells were separately sorted from peripheral blood.

V is shortened by 2 bases, J by 3 bases, and the region joining them spans 12 bases. There are 15 amino acids in the CDR3, from cysteine to phenylalanine inclusive. Only CDR3 DNA remains: 45 bases, in frame from the first base. CDR1 SGHDT and CDR2 YYEEEE were looked up in the germline V gene. This TCR was sampled from an adult with an advanced solid tumor such as melanoma, head and neck, liver or kidney cancer. The sample here was CD4+ or CD8+ T cells sorted from blood, taken in a trial of the OX40 agonist ivuxolimab. This chain is built from TRBV5-6 and TRBJ2-4; the D gene identity is not certain. The sequenced DNA: TGTGCCAGCAGCTTCGACTCTTGGGGCAAAAACATTCAGTACTTC. Its coded protein is CASSFDSWGKNIQYF. Full variable domain (CDR3 extended with the reference TRBV5-6 and TRBJ2-4 proteins): DAGVTQSPTHLIKTRGQQVTLRCSPKSGHDTVSWYQQALGQGPQFIFQYYEEEERQRGNFPDRFSGHQFPNYSSELNVNALLLGDSALYLCASSFDSWGKNIQYFGAGTRLSVL.